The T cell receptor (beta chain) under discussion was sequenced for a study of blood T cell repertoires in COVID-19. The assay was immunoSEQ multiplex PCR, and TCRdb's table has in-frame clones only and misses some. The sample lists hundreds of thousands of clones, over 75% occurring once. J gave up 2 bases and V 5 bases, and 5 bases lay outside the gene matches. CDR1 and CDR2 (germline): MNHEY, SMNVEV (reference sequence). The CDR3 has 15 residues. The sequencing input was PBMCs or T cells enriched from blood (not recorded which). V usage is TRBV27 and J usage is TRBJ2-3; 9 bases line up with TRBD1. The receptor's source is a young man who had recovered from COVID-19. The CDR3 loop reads CASSIWTGATDTQYF. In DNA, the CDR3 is TGTGCCAGCAGTATCTGGACAGGGGCCACAGATACGCAGTATTTT.